This is a list of T cell receptor beta chains from one sample in a study of T cell responses to AZD1222 COVID-19 vaccine. Only in-frame clones appear in the TCRdb table, and some are missing; sequencing was by immunoSEQ multiplex PCR. The sample lists 90,000 to 150,000 clones, about 90% occurring once. Specimen: peripheral blood, collected 28 days after the second AZD1222 dose. Receptor source: an adult who received the AZD1222 COVID-19 vaccine. CDR3s include the opening cysteine and the closing phenylalanine or tryptophan. D genes are given only for firm matches. Rows may omit the clone size; those that give it use once, few, many or a size class.

TRBJ1-2 NA TRBV7-9 NA CASSLGSQLYGYTF TGTGCCAGCAGCTTAGGGTCCCAACTCTATGGCTACACCTTC
TRBJ1-5 NA TRBV24-1 NA CATSDLSGNQPQHF TGTGCCACCAGTGATTTGAGCGGCAATCAGCCCCAGCATTTT
TRBJ2-7 NA TRBV13 NA CASSLAPQYEQYF TGTGCCAGCAGCTTAGCTCCTCAATACGAGCAGTACTTC
TRBJ2-1 NA TRBV5-4 NA CASSADKASTYEQFF TGTGCCAGCAGCGCGGACAAGGCTTCTACATATGAGCAGTTCTTC
TRBJ2-3 NA TRBV3-1/TRBV3-2 NA CASSLSYSPSTDTQYF TGTGCCAGCAGCCTTTCGTACAGCCCTAGCACAGATACGCAGTATTTT
TRBJ1-2 NA TRBV27 TRBD1 CASSKMTGSSARNYGYTF TGTGCCAGCAGTAAGATGACAGGGTCGTCGGCCCGAAACTATGGCTACACCTTC
TRBJ2-6 NA TRBV5-1 NA CASSKGPRSSGANVLTF TGCGCCAGCAGTAAGGGACCTCGGAGCTCTGGGGCCAACGTCCTGACTTTC
TRBJ1-5 NA TRBV10-2 NA CASSDPAPGGSNQPQHF TGCGCCAGCAGTGACCCCGCCCCGGGAGGAAGCAATCAGCCCCAGCATTTT
TRBJ1-2 NA TRBV28 NA CASSLQGRGGYTF TGTGCCAGCAGTTTGCAGGGCCGGGGGGGCTACACCTTC
TRBJ2-2 NA TRBV7-2 NA CASRANNPGELFF TGTGCCAGCAGGGCAAACAACCCCGGGGAGCTGTTTTTT
TRBJ2-5 NA TRBV6-5 NA CASSPPGETQYF TGTGCCAGCAGTCCGCCCGGGGAGACCCAGTACTTC
TRBJ2-1 NA TRBV2 TRBD1 CASRFGTGVRNEQFF TGTGCCAGCAGGTTCGGGACAGGGGTTAGGAATGAGCAGTTCTTC
TRBJ2-1 NA TRBV5-5 NA CASSLRAGNEQFF TGTGCCAGCAGCTTGCGTGCTGGGAATGAGCAGTTCTTC
TRBJ2-3 few TRBV4-1 NA CASSQDPGDSTDTQYF TGCGCCAGCAGCCAAGATCCGGGGGATAGCACAGATACGCAGTATTTT
TRBJ2-1 NA TRBV28 NA CASSFLSRQFF TGTGCCAGCAGTTTCCTGTCTAGACAGTTCTTC
TRBJ1-2 few TRBV14 TRBD1 CASSQDPAGGAYGYTF TGTGCCAGCAGCCAAGATCCGGCAGGGGGAGCCTATGGCTACACCTTC
TRBJ1-4 NA TRBV7-2 TRBD1 CASSTDRGRNEKLFF TGTGCCAGCAGCACTGACAGGGGCCGGAATGAAAAACTGTTTTTT
TRBJ1-2 few TRBV10-3 NA CAISESIPGQTNYGYTF TGTGCCATCAGTGAGTCGATCCCCGGACAGACCAATTATGGCTACACCTTC
TRBJ1-2 NA TRBV9 TRBD1 CASSVASPDRVGGYTF TGTGCCAGCAGCGTAGCTTCCCCCGACAGGGTCGGGGGCTACACCTTC
TRBJ1-6 NA TRBV14 NA CASSHRVNFASPLHF TGTGCCAGCAGCCATCGGGTGAACTTTGCGTCACCCCTCCACTTT
TRBJ2-1 once TRBV14 NA CASSQYGANEQFF TGTGCCAGCAGCCAATATGGGGCCAATGAGCAGTTCTTC
TRBJ1-5 NA TRBV5-1 NA CASSLGGSHQPQHF TGCGCCAGCAGCTTGGGGGGGTCTCATCAGCCCCAGCATTTT
TRBJ2-7 NA TRBV7-2 NA CASSPEGVEQYF TGTGCCAGCAGCCCGGAAGGGGTCGAGCAGTACTTC
TRBJ2-7 NA TRBV18 NA CASSPGTSRSYEQYF TGTGCCAGCTCACCCGGGACATCCCGTTCCTACGAGCAGTACTTC
TRBJ1-6 NA TRBV28 TRBD1 CASTGQARSYNSPLHF TGTGCCAGTACCGGACAGGCCCGCTCCTATAATTCACCCCTCCACTTT
TRBJ1-3 once TRBV7-9 NA CASSLAGSGNTIYF TGTGCCAGCAGCTTGGCAGGGTCTGGAAACACCATATATTTT
TRBJ1-4 NA TRBV19 NA CASSRTPTNEKLFF TGTGCCAGTAGTAGGACACCAACTAATGAAAAACTGTTTTTT
TRBJ2-5 NA TRBV28 TRBD2 CASSLGGGSQETQYF TGTGCCAGCAGTTTAGGCGGGGGATCGCAAGAGACCCAGTACTTC
TRBJ2-7 NA TRBV7-6 TRBD1 CASSLDGTALSEQYF TGTGCCAGCAGCTTAGACGGGACAGCACTGTCCGAGCAGTACTTC
TRBJ2-7 NA TRBV7-8 NA CASSSRATYEQYF TGTGCCAGCAGCTCCAGGGCAACCTACGAGCAGTACTTC
TRBJ2-7 NA TRBV11-2 NA CASSLDIGLTMSSYEQYF TGTGCCAGCAGCTTAGACATTGGACTTACCATGAGCTCCTACGAGCAGTACTTC
TRBJ2-2 NA TRBV7-2 NA CASSWGGSGGELFF TGTGCCAGCAGCTGGGGCGGATCCGGGGGGGAGCTGTTTTTT
TRBJ2-2 NA TRBV5-1 TRBD2 CASSLAGLAVSGELFF TGCGCCAGCAGCTTGGCCGGACTAGCTGTCTCCGGGGAGCTGTTTTTT
TRBJ2-4 NA TRBV2 NA CASRHSELAKNIQYF TGTGCCAGCAGACACAGCGAACTAGCCAAAAACATTCAGTACTTC
TRBJ1-1 NA TRBV18 TRBD1 CASSPSYGQGTNTEAFF TGTGCCAGCTCGCCCTCTTACGGACAGGGGACGAACACTGAAGCTTTCTTT
TRBJ1-3 NA TRBV5-8 NA CASSPGFSGNTIYF TGTGCCAGCAGCCCGGGGTTCTCTGGAAACACCATATATTTT
TRBJ1-5 NA TRBV6-1 TRBD1 CASSEVFRQGGQPQHF TGTGCCAGCAGTGAAGTCTTTAGGCAGGGGGGCCAGCCCCAGCATTTT
TRBJ1-3 NA TRBV5-1 NA CASSLAGGSFGNTIYF TGCGCCAGCAGCCTGGCTGGGGGAAGCTTCGGAAACACCATATATTTT
TRBJ1-3 NA TRBV5-4 NA CASSSDGNTIYF TGTGCCAGCAGCTCGGACGGAAACACCATATATTTT
TRBJ1-2 NA TRBV7-2 TRBD1 CASSLGTGNYGYTF TGTGCCAGCAGCCTTGGGACAGGCAACTATGGCTACACCTTC
TRBJ1-5 few TRBV6-5 TRBD1 CASIGNGQVNQPQHF TGTGCCAGCATTGGCAATGGACAGGTCAATCAGCCCCAGCATTTT
TRBJ1-2 NA TRBV20-1 NA CSARSGNGYTF TGCAGTGCTAGATCGGGTAATGGCTACACCTTC
TRBJ1-6 NA TRBV28 NA CASSLGTRARYSPLHF TGTGCCAGCAGTTTAGGAACCAGGGCTAGGTATTCACCCCTCCACTTT
TRBJ2-2 NA TRBV19 TRBD2 CATTSGGAETGELFF TGTGCCACCACCAGCGGGGGGGCGGAGACCGGGGAGCTGTTTTTT
TRBJ2-3 NA TRBV5-1 NA CASSLVLGNLKTTSTDTQYF TGCGCCAGCAGCTTGGTTTTGGGGAACCTGAAAACAACTAGCACAGATACGCAGTATTTT
TRBJ1-4 NA TRBV7-8 NA CASSLATTNEKLFF TGTGCCAGCAGCTTAGCCACAACTAATGAAAAACTGTTTTTT
TRBJ1-2 NA TRBV7-9 NA CASSLLQGVDGYTF TGTGCCAGCAGCTTATTGCAGGGCGTTGATGGCTACACCTTC
TRBJ2-5 NA TRBV5-1 NA CASSLGSAVPMETQYF TGCGCCAGCAGCTTGGGTTCGGCAGTGCCAATGGAGACCCAGTACTTC
TRBJ1-6 NA TRBV7-9 NA CASSLARGHSPLHF TGTGCCAGCAGCTTAGCGAGGGGCCACTCACCCCTCCACTTT
TRBJ2-1 NA TRBV27 NA CASSANYNEQFF TGTGCCAGCAGTGCAAATTACAATGAGCAGTTCTTC
TRBJ2-7 NA TRBV2 NA CASNPGVSPYEQYF TGTGCCAGCAACCCAGGGGTTTCCCCCTACGAGCAGTACTTC
TRBJ2-1 NA TRBV10-3 NA CAISEAQGNEQFF TGTGCCATCAGTGAAGCCCAGGGCAATGAGCAGTTCTTC
TRBJ1-2 NA TRBV6-4 NA CASSDSRINYGYTF TGTGCCAGCAGTGACTCACGGATTAACTATGGCTACACCTTC